A single TCR beta chain is shown here with its context. Without a recorded count, this clonotype is taken to be medium-sized (0.01 to 0.1%) from its frequency. What this receptor recognizes is not known. Sequencing was performed on a NextSeq 550. The Human TCR Profiling Kit (MiLaboratory) was used to make UMI-labeled 5' RACE TRB cDNA libraries. The full amount of extracted RNA was used for cDNA synthesis, and the full amount of resulting cDNA was used for PCR amplification. Libraries were prepared in parallel with an identical number of PCR cycles. As for how the authors treated the data: MIGEC and MiXCR extracted about 50,000 +/- 9,200 unique UMI-labeled TRB cDNA molecules per library, requiring at least two reads per UMI. On average, each library contained 40,000 +/- 10,000 functional in-frame TRB CDR3 nucleotide clonotypes without stop codons. Diversity metrics, including normalized Shannon-Wiener and Chao1, were computed in VDJtools after downsampling to 5000 UMI-labeled TRB molecules per sample. VDJtools computed clonotype-size-weighted physicochemical properties of the central five CDR3 residues: interaction energy, strength, volume and Kidera factor 4. Each entry corresponds to one CDR3 protein sequence from reads that TCRdb reprocessed, and DNA is not given. For this entry, the V and J calls and clone size follow TCRdb and not the study's own pipeline. This specimen's table enumerates tens of thousands of distinct CDR3 sequences. About 14% of the sample lies in the top ten.

The CDR3 runs 15 amino acids, cysteine and phenylalanine included. This entry has no DNA. Reading the germline V gene gives CDR1 SGHVS and CDR2 FQNEAQ. The data were taken from a study of CXCR3-negative and CXCR3-positive naive CD8 T cells (dated 2019 in TCRdb). General notes on the study: In total, some 140 million TRB reads were obtained, or roughly 1.5 +/- 0.3 million reads per library. Naive subsets from a handful of donors and memory cells from 3 donors were included in the TRBV-TRBJ cluster analysis. Diversity and physicochemical repertoire analyses were performed on 11 donors pooled from two independent experiments. Overall results and qualifications from the work: Freshly isolated PBMCs were used for most assays because CXCR3 expression partially decreased after cryopreservation. Comparably high repertoire diversity was found in both naive subsets, whereas much lower repertoire diversity was found in memory CD8+ T cells. Naive CXCR3-negative and CXCR3-positive cells from the same donor showed similar TRBV-TRBJ usage, whereas memory cells showed distinct patterns. Because surface CD5, which has been linked to self-reactivity in mice, was comparable between naive subsets, TCR interaction strength was also inferred from TRB CDR3 physicochemical properties.

Each CD8+ T cell subset was flow-sorted in triplicate, with some 300,000 cells per subset placed directly into RLT lysis buffer. Peripheral blood mononuclear cells were isolated from buffy coats by standard density gradient centrifugation. Total RNA was extracted from sorted cells with an RNeasy Mini Kit. The TCR originated in a human donor in good health. Some clones in this sample may be carry-over from other donors' samples. The sample comprised memory CD8+ T cells from blood. The cell subset or site label of this sample denotes: conventional CD8+ memory T cells (TMEM), sorted as controls. This chain is built from TRBV7-8 and TRBJ2-7; TCRdb returns TRBD1, unconfirmable since there is no DNA. The CDR3 reads as follows: CASSFRTGIVGEQYF.